This T cell receptor beta chain was profiled in a study of beta chain features in type 1 diabetes. Study at large: No age, gender or cell yield differences were seen between patients and healthy donors.

Worth noting for this clone: Its antigen is unknown.

Cells sorted by CD45RO/CCR7/CD25/CD127/CD95/CD27 comprised CD4+ naive, central memory, regulatory and stem cell-like memory cells. Notes on the study in general: Highly expressing activated T cells could be over-counted with a cDNA template.

Germline V gives CDR1 LNHDA, CDR2 SQIVND (reference sequence). CDR3 length equals 14 residues. Expressed TCRB transcripts were sequenced, since all the RNA that had been isolated was reverse transcribed. Data came from immunoSEQ multiplex PCR; TCRdb stores just in-frame clones and leaves some out. The sample consists of around 300,000 clones, 12% to 15% of them appearing once. The chain employs TRBV19 and TRBJ2-3, with D tentatively TRBD1 or TRBD2 (5 bases each). This sequence originates from a man younger than 40 in good health. Sequencing used central memory CD4+ T cells from blood. The CDR3 DNA follows: TGTGCAATAGGGTCGGGACCCTTCACAGATACGCAGTATTTT. This sequence encodes CAIGSGPFTDTQYF.